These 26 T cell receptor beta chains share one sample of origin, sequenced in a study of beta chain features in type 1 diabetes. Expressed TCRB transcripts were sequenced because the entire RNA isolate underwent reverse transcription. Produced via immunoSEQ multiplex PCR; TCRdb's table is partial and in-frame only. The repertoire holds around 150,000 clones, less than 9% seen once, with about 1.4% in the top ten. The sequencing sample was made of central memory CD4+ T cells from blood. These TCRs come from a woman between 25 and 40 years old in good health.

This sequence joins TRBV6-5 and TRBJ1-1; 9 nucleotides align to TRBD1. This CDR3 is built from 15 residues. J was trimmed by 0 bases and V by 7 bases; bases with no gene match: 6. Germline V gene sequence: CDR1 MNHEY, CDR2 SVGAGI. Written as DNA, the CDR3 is TGTGCCAGCAATGGACAGGGGCACATGAACACTGAAGCTTTCTTT. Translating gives CASNGQGHMNTEAFF.

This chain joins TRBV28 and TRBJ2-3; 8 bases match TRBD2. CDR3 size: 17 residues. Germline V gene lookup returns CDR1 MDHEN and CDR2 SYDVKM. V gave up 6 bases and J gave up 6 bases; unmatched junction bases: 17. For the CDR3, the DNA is TGTGCCAGCAGCACTACTAGAGTAGCGGGAAGGAGGGATACGCAGTATTTT. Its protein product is CASSTTRVAGRRDTQYF.

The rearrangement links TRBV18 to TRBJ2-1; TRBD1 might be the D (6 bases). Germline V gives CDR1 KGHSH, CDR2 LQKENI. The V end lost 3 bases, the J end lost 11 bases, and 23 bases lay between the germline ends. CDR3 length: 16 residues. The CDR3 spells CASSPPQGNIDRKQFF. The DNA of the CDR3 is TGTGCCAGCTCACCGCCACAGGGCAATATCGATAGGAAGCAGTTCTTC. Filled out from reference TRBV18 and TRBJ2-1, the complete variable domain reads NAGVMQNPRHLVRRRGQEARLRCSPMKGHSHVYWYRQLPEEGLKFMVYLQKENIIDESGMPKERFSAEFPKEGPSILRIQQVVRGDSAAYFCASSPPQGNIDRKQFFGPGTRLTVL.

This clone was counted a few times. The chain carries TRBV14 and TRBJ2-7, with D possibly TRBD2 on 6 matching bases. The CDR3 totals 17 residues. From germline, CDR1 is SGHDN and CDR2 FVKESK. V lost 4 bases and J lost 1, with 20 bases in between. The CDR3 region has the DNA TGTGCCAGCAGCCGATTCCCCTTGGGCGGGACGTCCTACGAGCAGTACTTC. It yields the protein CASSRFPLGGTSYEQYF.

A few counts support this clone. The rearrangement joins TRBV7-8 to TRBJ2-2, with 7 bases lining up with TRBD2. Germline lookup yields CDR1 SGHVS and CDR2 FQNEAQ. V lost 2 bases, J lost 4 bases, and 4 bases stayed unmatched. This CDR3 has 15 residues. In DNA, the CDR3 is TGTGCCAGCAGCTTAAAGCGGGAAGTCACCGGGGAGCTGTTTTTT. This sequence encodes CASSLKREVTGELFF.

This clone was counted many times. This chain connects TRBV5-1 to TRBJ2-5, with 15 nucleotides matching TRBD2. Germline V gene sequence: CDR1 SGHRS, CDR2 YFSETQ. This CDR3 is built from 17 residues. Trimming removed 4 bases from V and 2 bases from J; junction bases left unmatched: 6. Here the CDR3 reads CASSPGLAGGQQETQYF. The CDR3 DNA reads TGCGCCAGCAGCCCGGGACTAGCGGGAGGACAGCAAGAGACCCAGTACTTC.

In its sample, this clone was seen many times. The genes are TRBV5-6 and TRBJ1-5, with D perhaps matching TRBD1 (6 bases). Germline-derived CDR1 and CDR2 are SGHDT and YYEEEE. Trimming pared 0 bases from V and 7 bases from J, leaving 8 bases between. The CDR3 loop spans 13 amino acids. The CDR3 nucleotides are TGTGCCAGCAGCTTGGGGGGGCGACAGCCCCAGCATTTT. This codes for CASSLGGRQPQHF. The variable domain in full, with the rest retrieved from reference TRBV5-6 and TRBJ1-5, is DAGVTQSPTHLIKTRGQQVTLRCSPKSGHDTVSWYQQALGQGPQFIFQYYEEEERQRGNFPDRFSGHQFPNYSSELNVNALLLGDSALYLCASSLGGRQPQHFGDGTRLSIL.

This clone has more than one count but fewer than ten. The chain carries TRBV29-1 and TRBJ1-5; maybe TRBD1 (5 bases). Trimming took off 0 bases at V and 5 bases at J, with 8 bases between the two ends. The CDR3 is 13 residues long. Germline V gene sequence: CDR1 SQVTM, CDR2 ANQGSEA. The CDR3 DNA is TGCAGCGTTGAAGATGCGGGGGATCAGCCCCAGCATTTT. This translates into CSVEDAGDQPQHF. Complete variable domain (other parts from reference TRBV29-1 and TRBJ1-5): SAVISQKPSRDICQRGTSLTIQCQVDSQVTMMFWYRQQPGQSLTLIATANQGSEATYESGFVIDKFPISRPNLTFSTLTVSNMSPEDSSIYLCSVEDAGDQPQHFGDGTRLSIL.

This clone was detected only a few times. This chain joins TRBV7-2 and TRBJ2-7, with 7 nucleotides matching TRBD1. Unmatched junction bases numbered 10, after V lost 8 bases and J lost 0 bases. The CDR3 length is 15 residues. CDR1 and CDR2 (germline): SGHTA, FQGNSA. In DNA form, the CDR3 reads TGTGCCAGCGGAGAATGGGGGACAGTCTCCTACGAGCAGTACTTC. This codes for CASGEWGTVSYEQYF.

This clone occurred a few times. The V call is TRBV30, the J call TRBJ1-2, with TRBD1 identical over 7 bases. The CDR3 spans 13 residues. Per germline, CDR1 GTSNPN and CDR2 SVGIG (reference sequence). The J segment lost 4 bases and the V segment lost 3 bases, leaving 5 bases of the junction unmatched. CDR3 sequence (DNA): TGTGCCTGGAGCCCAGGGGGTGTCTATGGCTACACCTTC. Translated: CAWSPGGVYGYTF. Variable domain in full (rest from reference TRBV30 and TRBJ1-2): SQTIHQWPATLVQPVGSPLSLECTVEGTSNPNLYWYRQAAGRGLQLLFYSVGIGQISSEVPQNLSASRPQDRQFILSSKKLLLSDSGFYLCAWSPGGVYGYTFGSGTRLTVV.

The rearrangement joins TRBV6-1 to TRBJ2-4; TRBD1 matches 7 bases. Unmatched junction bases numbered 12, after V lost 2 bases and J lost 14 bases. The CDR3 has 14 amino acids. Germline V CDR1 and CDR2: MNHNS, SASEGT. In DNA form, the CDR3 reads TGTGCCAGCAGTGAAACTCCTTCGACAGGGCGAAAGTACTTC. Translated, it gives CASSETPSTGRKYF.

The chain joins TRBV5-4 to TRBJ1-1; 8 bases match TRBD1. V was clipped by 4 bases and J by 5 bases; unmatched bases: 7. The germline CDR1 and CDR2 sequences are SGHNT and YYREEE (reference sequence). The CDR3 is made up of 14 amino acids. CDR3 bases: TGTGCCAGCAGCCCATTACAGGGGGGGACTGAAGCTTTCTTT. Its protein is CASSPLQGGTEAFF. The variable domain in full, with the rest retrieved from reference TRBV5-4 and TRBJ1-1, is ETGVTQSPTHLIKTRGQQVTLRCSSQSGHNTVSWYQQALGQGPQFIFQYYREEENGRGNFPPRFSGLQFPNYSSELNVNALELDDSALYLCASSPLQGGTEAFFGQGTRLTVV.

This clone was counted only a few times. Here the CDR3 reads CASSPQGDNQPQHF. The DNA of the CDR3 is TGTGCCAGCTCACCACAGGGGGACAATCAGCCCCAGCATTTT. This chain connects TRBV18 to TRBJ1-5, with TRBD1 as a possible D gene (6 bases). Per the germline V gene, CDR1 is KGHSH and CDR2 is LQKENI. V was shortened by 1 base and J by 3 bases, with 7 bases between the two germline ends. The CDR3 length is 14 residues. The whole variable domain, remainder taken from reference TRBV18 and TRBJ1-5, is NAGVMQNPRHLVRRRGQEARLRCSPMKGHSHVYWYRQLPEEGLKFMVYLQKENIIDESGMPKERFSAEFPKEGPSILRIQQVVRGDSAAYFCASSPQGDNQPQHFGDGTRLSIL.

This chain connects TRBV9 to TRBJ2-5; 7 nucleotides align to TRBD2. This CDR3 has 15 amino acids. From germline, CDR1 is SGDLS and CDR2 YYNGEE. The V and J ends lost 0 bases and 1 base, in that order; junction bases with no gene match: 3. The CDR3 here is CASSVDLAAQETQYF. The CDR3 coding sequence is TGTGCCAGCAGCGTAGACCTAGCGGCCCAAGAGACCCAGTACTTC. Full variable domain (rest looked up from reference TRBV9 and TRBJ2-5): DSGVTQTPKHLITATGQRVTLRCSPRSGDLSVYWYQQSLDQGLQFLIQYYNGEERAKGNILERFSAQQFPDLHSELNLSSLELGDSALYFCASSVDLAAQETQYFGPGTRLLVL.

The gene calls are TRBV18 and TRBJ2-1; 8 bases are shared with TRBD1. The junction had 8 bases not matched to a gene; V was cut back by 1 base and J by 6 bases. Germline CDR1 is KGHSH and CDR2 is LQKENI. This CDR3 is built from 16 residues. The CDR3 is CASSPQGQGAGNEQFF. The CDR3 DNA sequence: TGTGCCAGCTCACCACAAGGGCAGGGGGCGGGCAATGAGCAGTTCTTC. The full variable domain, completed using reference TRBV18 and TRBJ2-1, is NAGVMQNPRHLVRRRGQEARLRCSPMKGHSHVYWYRQLPEEGLKFMVYLQKENIIDESGMPKERFSAEFPKEGPSILRIQQVVRGDSAAYFCASSPQGQGAGNEQFFGPGTRLTVL.

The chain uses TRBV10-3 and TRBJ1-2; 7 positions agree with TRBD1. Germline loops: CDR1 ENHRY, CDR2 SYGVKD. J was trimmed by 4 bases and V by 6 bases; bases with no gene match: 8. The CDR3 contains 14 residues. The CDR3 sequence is CAIRGDSEGYGYTF. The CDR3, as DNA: TGTGCCATCAGGGGGGACAGCGAGGGCTATGGCTACACCTTC.

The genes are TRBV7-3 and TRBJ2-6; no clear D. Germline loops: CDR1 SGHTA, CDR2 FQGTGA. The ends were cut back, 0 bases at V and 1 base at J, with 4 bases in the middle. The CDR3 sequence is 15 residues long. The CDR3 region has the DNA TGTGCCAGCAGCTTAACGTCTTCTGGGGCCAACGTCCTGACTTTC. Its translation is CASSLTSSGANVLTF.

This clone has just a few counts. The CDR3 sequence: CASSDRTSGSCYSHEQYF. The CDR3 nucleotides are TGTGCCAGCAGTGACAGGACTAGCGGGAGTTGTTATAGCCACGAGCAGTACTTC. This chain uses TRBV11-3 with TRBJ2-7; 13 nucleotides line up with TRBD2. The CDR3 totals 18 residues. Trimming at V came to 6 bases and at J to 5 bases, leaving 16 bases not matched to a gene. Germline CDR1 reads SGHNT; CDR2 reads YENEEA.

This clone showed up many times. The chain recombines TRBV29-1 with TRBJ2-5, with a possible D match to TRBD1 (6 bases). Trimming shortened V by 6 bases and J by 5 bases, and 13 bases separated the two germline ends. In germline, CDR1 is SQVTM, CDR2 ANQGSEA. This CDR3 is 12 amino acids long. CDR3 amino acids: CSVTTGFETQYF. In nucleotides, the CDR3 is TGCAGCGTCACTACAGGGTTCGAGACCCAGTACTTC.

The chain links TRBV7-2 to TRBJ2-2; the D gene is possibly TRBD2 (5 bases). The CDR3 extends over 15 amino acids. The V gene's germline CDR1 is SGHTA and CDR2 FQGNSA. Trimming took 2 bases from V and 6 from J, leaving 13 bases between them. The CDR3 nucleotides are TGTGCCAGCAGCTTATCGCTAGCTCCCTCCGGGGAGCTGTTTTTT. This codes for CASSLSLAPSGELFF.

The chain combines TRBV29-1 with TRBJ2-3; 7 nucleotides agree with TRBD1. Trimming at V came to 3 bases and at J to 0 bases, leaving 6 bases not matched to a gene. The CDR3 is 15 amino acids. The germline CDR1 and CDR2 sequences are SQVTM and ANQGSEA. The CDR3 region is CSVENGQESTDTQYF. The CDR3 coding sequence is TGCAGCGTTGAGAATGGACAGGAGAGCACAGATACGCAGTATTTT.

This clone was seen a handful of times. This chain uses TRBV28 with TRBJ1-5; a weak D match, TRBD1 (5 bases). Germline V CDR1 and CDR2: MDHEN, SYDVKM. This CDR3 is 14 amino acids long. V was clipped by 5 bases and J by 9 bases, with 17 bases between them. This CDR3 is CASSPGHIWAPQHF. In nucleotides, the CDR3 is TGTGCCAGCAGTCCCGGACACATCTGGGCGCCCCAGCATTTT. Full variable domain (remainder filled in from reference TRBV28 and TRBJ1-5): DVKVTQSSRYLVKRTGEKVFLECVQDMDHENMFWYRQDPGLGLRLIYFSYDVKMKEKGDIPEGYSVSREKKERFSLILESASTNQTSMYLCASSPGHIWAPQHFGDGTRLSIL.

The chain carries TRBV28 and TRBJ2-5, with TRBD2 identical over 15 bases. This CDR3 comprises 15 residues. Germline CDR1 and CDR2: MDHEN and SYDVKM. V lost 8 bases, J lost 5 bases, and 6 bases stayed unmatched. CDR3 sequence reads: CASGTSGRSAETQYF. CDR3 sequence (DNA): TGTGCCAGCGGGACTAGCGGGAGGTCAGCGGAGACCCAGTACTTC.

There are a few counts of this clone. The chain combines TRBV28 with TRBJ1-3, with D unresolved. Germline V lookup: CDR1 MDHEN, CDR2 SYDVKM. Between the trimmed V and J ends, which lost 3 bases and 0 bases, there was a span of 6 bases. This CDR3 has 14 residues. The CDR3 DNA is TGTGCCAGCAGTTTCAGGAACTCTGGAAACACCATATATTTT. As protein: CASSFRNSGNTIYF.

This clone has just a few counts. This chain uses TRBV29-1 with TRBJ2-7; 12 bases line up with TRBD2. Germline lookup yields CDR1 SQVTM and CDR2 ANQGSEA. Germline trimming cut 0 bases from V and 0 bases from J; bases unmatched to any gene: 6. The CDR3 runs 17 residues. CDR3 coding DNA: TGCAGCGTTGAAGATCCCACGACTAGCGGGGGCTCCTACGAGCAGTACTTC. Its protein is CSVEDPTTSGGSYEQYF.

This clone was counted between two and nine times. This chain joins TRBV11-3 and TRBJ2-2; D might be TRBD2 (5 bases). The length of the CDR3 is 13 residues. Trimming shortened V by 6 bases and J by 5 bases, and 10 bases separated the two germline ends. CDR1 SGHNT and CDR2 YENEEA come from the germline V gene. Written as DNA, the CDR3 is TGTGCCAGCAGTAGCCAGCGGACCGGGGAGCTGTTTTTT. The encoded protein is CASSSQRTGELFF.